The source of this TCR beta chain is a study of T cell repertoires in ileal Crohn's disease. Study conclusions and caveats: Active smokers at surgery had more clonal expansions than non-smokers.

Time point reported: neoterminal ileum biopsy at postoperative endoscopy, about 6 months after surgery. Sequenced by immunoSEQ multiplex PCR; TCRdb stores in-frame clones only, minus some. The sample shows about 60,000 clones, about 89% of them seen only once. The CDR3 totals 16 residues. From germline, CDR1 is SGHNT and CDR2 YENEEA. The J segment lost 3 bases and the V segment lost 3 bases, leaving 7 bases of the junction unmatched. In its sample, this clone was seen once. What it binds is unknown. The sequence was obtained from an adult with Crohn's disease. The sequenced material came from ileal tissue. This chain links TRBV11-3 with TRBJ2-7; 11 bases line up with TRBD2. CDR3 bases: TGTGCCAGCAGCTTGGTACTAGCGGGAGCCTACTACGAGCAGTACTTC. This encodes CASSLVLAGAYYEQYF.